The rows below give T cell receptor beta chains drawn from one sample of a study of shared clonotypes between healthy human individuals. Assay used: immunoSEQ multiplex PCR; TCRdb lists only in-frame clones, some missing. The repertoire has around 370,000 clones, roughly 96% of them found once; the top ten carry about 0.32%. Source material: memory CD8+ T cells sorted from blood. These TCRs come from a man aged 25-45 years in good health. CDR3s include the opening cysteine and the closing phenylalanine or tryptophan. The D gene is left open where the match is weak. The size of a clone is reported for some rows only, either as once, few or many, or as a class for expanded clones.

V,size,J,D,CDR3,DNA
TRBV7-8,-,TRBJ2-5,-,CASSLERAQETQYF,TGTGCCAGCAGCTTGGAGCGGGCACAAGAGACCCAGTACTTC
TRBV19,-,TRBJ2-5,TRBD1,CASSPPGQGAERYF,TGTGCCAGTAGTCCTCCGGGACAGGGGGCGGAGCGGTACTTC
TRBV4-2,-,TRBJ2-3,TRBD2,CASSRTSGSPDTQYF,TGTGCCAGCAGTCGGACTAGCGGGAGCCCAGATACGCAGTATTTT
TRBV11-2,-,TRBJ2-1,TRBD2,CASSLATSGRAGSFF,TGTGCCAGCAGCTTAGCTACTAGCGGGAGGGCGGGTTCGTTCTTC
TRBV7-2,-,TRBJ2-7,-,CASSSVSEQYF,TGTGCCAGCAGCTCGGTTTCCGAGCAGTACTTC
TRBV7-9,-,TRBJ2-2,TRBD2,CASLKVPSGNTGELFF,TGTGCCAGTCTCAAAGTTCCTAGCGGGAACACCGGGGAGCTGTTTTTT
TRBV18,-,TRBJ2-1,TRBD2,CASSPPETSVNEQFF,TGTGCCAGCTCACCACCGGAGACTAGCGTAAATGAGCAGTTCTTC
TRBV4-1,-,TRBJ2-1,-,CASSQDRDTYNEQFF,TGCGCCAGCAGCCAAGATCGGGACACCTACAATGAGCAGTTCTTC
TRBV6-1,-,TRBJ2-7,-,CASSEAPGQYF,TGTGCCAGCAGTGAAGCGCCAGGGCAGTACTTC
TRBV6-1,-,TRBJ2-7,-,CASIGRISYEQYF,TGTGCCAGCATTGGACGGATCTCCTACGAGCAGTACTTC
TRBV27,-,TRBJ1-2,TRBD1,CASSPRTGYGYTF,TGTGCCAGCAGTCCGCGGACAGGGTATGGCTACACCTTC
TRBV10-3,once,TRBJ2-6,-,CAITGSGANVLTF,TGTGCCATCACAGGGTCTGGGGCCAACGTCCTGACTTTC
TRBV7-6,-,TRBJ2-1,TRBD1,CASSWDRGRNEQFF,TGTGCCAGCAGCTGGGACAGGGGTAGGAATGAGCAGTTCTTC
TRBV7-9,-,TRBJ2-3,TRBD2,CASSHGAGGGTDTQYF,TGTGCCAGCAGCCACGGAGCGGGAGGAGGCACAGATACGCAGTATTTT
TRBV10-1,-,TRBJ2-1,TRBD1,CARILKQGNEQFF,TGCGCCAGGATTTTAAAACAGGGGAATGAGCAGTTCTTC
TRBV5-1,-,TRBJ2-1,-,CASSPMGSDSYNEQFF,TGCGCCAGCAGCCCAATGGGTTCCGACTCCTACAATGAGCAGTTCTTC
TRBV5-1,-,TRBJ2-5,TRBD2,CASSLLAGGETQYF,TGCGCCAGCAGCTTGCTAGCGGGAGGGGAGACCCAGTACTTC
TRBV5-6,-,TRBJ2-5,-,CASSPSSGLQETQYF,TGTGCCAGCAGCCCCTCAAGCGGTCTTCAAGAGACCCAGTACTTC
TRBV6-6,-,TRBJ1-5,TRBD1,CASSGTGTGNNQPQHF,TGTGCCAGCAGTGGGACCGGGACAGGAAACAATCAGCCCCAGCATTTT
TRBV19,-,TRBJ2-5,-,CASSITGRETQYF,TGTGCCAGTAGTATTACAGGGCGGGAGACCCAGTACTTC
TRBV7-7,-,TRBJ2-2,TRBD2,CASSSGTSGKAGELFF,TGTGCTAGCAGCTCCGGGACTAGCGGGAAGGCCGGGGAGCTGTTTTTT
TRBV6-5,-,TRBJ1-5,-,CASSYSMAANQPQHF,TGTGCCAGCAGTTACTCGATGGCAGCCAATCAGCCCCAGCATTTT
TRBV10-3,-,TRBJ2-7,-,CAISESRASYEQYF,TGTGCCATCAGTGAGTCAAGGGCGTCCTACGAGCAGTACTTC
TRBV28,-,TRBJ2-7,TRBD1,CASQPGQGTYEQYF,TGTGCCAGCCAACCGGGACAGGGCACCTACGAGCAGTACTTC
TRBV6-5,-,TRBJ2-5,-,CASAAEDSETQYF,TGTGCCAGCGCAGCGGAGGACAGCGAGACCCAGTACTTC
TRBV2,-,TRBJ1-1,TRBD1,CASLIQGGKSTEAFF,TGTGCCAGCCTGATACAGGGGGGGAAGAGCACTGAAGCTTTCTTT
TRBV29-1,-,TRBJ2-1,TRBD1,CSVSDTGGHNEQFF,TGCAGCGTTTCGGACACAGGGGGACACAATGAGCAGTTCTTC
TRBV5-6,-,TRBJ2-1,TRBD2,CASSFTSGSRDEQFF,TGTGCCAGCAGCTTCACTAGCGGGAGTAGGGATGAGCAGTTCTTC